The source of this TCR beta chain is a study of T cell responses to AZD1222 COVID-19 vaccine. Libraries were prepared by immunoSEQ multiplex PCR; TCRdb keeps only in-frame clonotypes and omits some of them. The profile shows roughly 140,000 clones, 80% to 95% of them singletons. The CDR3 loop spans 12 amino acids. The V gene's germline CDR1 is SNHLY and CDR2 FYNNEI. The V gene lost 7 bases and the J gene lost 0 bases, with 7 bases spanning the gap. The chain combines TRBV2 with TRBJ2-7; maybe TRBD1 (5 bases). The sequences come from peripheral blood, collected on day 0 of AZD1222 vaccination. The TCR was taken from an adult in good health. The CDR3 DNA follows: TGTGCCAGCAAAAGGGGCTCCTACGAGCAGTACTTC. As protein: CASKRGSYEQYF. Full variable domain (rest looked up from reference TRBV2 and TRBJ2-7): EPEVTQTPSHQVTQMGQEVILRCVPISNHLYFYWYRQILGQKVEFLVSFYNNEISEKSEIFDDQFSVERPDGSNFTLKIRSTKLEDSAMYFCASKRGSYEQYFGPGTRLTVT.